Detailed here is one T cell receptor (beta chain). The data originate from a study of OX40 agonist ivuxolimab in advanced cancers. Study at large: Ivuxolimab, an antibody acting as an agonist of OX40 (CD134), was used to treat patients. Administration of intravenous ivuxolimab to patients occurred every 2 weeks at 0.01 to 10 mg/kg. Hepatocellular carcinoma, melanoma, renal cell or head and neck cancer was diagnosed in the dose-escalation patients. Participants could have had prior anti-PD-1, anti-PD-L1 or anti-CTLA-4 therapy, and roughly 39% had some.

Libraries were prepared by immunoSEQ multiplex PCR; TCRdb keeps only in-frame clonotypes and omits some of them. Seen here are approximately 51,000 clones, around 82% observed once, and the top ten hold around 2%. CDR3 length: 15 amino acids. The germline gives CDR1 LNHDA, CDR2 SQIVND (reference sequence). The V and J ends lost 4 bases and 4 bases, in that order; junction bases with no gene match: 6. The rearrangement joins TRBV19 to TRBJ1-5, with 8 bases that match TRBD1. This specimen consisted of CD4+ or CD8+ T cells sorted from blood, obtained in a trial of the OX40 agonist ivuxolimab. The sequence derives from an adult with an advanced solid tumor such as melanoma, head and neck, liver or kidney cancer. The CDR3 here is CASSNDRGGNQPQHF. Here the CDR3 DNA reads TGTGCCAGTAGTAACGACAGGGGAGGGAATCAGCCCCAGCATTTT.